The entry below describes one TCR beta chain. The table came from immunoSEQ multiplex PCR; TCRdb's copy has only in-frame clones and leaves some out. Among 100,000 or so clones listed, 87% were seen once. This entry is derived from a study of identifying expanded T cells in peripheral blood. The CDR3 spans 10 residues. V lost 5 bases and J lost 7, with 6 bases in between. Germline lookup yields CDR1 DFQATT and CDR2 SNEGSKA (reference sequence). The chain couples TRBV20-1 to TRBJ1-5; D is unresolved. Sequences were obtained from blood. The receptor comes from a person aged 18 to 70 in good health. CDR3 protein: CSAGVQPQHF. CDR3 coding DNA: TGCAGTGCTGGCGTCCAGCCCCAGCATTTT.